A single sample is the source of the 10 T cell receptor beta chains below, sequenced in a study of T cell responses to AZD1222 COVID-19 vaccine. The protocol was immunoSEQ multiplex PCR, while the TCRdb copy is restricted to in-frame clones and leaves out a portion. The sample holds around 140,000 clones, approximately 90% seen once. The source material was peripheral blood, sampled 28 days after the second AZD1222 dose. Receptor source: an adult who received the AZD1222 COVID-19 vaccine.

This clone has just one count. This sequence joins TRBV18 and TRBJ1-4; possible D gene TRBD1, 5 bases. With 2 bases removed from V and 8 bases from J, the gap between germline ends came to 12 bases. The CDR3 extends over 14 amino acids. Germline assignment: CDR1 KGHSH and CDR2 LQKENI. The chain's CDR3 is CASSPLGVEEKLFF. The CDR3 DNA is TGTGCCAGCTCACCATTGGGGGTGGAGGAAAAACTGTTTTTT.

This CDR3 is CSASEGEPYGYTF. Here the CDR3 DNA reads TGCAGTGCTAGTGAGGGGGAGCCCTATGGCTACACCTTC. The chain joins TRBV20-1 to TRBJ1-2; tentatively, D is TRBD1 (6 bases). Germline V CDR1 and CDR2: DFQATT, SNEGSKA (reference sequence). V lost 3 bases, J lost 4 bases, and 12 bases lay in between. This CDR3 comprises 13 residues.

The chain carries TRBV6-5 and TRBJ1-1; 7 bases align to TRBD1. Germline V gene lookup returns CDR1 MNHEY and CDR2 SVGAGI. The CDR3 is made up of 15 amino acids. V was clipped by 0 bases and J by 7 bases; unmatched bases: 8. The CDR3 sequence is CASSYSIGTAHEAFF. The CDR3 DNA follows: TGTGCCAGCAGTTACTCGATAGGGACAGCCCATGAAGCTTTCTTT.

V gene TRBV9 combines with J gene TRBJ1-2; 9 bases are shared with TRBD1. CDR1 and CDR2 (germline): SGDLS, YYNGEE. CDR3 length equals 18 residues. Unmatched junction bases numbered 14, after V lost 0 bases and J lost 5 bases. For the CDR3, the DNA is TGTGCCAGCAGCGTAGCCCGGGACGGACAGGGGCGCCCGTATGGCTACACCTTC. Residues: CASSVARDGQGRPYGYTF. Combining the CDR3 with reference TRBV9 and TRBJ1-2 gives the whole variable domain DSGVTQTPKHLITATGQRVTLRCSPRSGDLSVYWYQQSLDQGLQFLIQYYNGEERAKGNILERFSAQQFPDLHSELNLSSLELGDSALYFCASSVARDGQGRPYGYTFGSGTRLTVV.

CDR3 DNA sequence: TGTGCCAGCAGCCGGGAGGGGTCCTATGGCTACACCTTC. Translated, it gives CASSREGSYGYTF. The chain combines TRBV5-6 with TRBJ1-2; the D gene is possibly TRBD1 (5 bases). CDR1 is SGHDT and CDR2 is YYEEEE in the germline V gene. Trimming removed 4 bases at V and 4 bases at J, with 11 bases between. This CDR3 has 13 residues. Full variable domain (remainder filled in from reference TRBV5-6 and TRBJ1-2): DAGVTQSPTHLIKTRGQQVTLRCSPKSGHDTVSWYQQALGQGPQFIFQYYEEEERQRGNFPDRFSGHQFPNYSSELNVNALLLGDSALYLCASSREGSYGYTFGSGTRLTVV.

This clone has a single count. V and J are TRBV4-2 and TRBJ1-3; no clear D gene. The V end lost 0 bases, the J end lost 0 bases, and 9 bases lay between the germline ends. The CDR3 is 16 residues long. Germline V gene lookup returns CDR1 LGHNA and CDR2 YNFKEQ. The CDR3 DNA reads as TGTGCCAGCAGCCAAGACTTAAGCGTCTCTGGAAACACCATATATTTT. Its translation: CASSQDLSVSGNTIYF.

This chain connects TRBV24-1 to TRBJ2-5; 12 bases fit TRBD2. Unmatched junction bases numbered 8, after V lost 4 bases and J lost 0 bases. The germline CDR1 and CDR2 sequences are KGHDR and SFDVKD. The CDR3 consists of 18 residues. Here the CDR3 DNA reads TGTGCCACCAGTGAGCACCAGACTAGCGGGAGAAACCAAGAGACCCAGTACTTC. Translation gives CATSEHQTSGRNQETQYF.

The CDR3 is CASGDRGPGTQYF. The CDR3 DNA sequence: TGTGCCAGTGGCGACAGGGGTCCGGGGACCCAGTACTTC. The J gene is TRBJ2-5, the V gene TRBV19, with 8 bases matching TRBD1. Germline lookup yields CDR1 LNHDA and CDR2 SQIVND (reference sequence). V lost 8 bases, J lost 7 bases, and 9 bases stayed unmatched. The CDR3 has 13 amino acids. Using reference TRBV19 and TRBJ2-5 for the parts outside the CDR3, the full variable domain is DGGITQSPKYLFRKEGQNVTLSCEQNLNHDAMYWYRQDPGQGLRLIYYSQIVNDFQKGDIAEGYSVSREKKESFPLTVTSAQKNPTAFYLCASGDRGPGTQYFGPGTRLLVL.

The chain combines TRBV6-6 with TRBJ1-3; D ambiguous. Germline V CDR1 and CDR2: MNHNY, SVGAGI (reference sequence). CDR3 length equals 13 residues. V shed 8 bases and J shed 8 bases, with 16 bases lying between them. The CDR3 protein is CASRPGSGDTIYF. The CDR3 DNA reads as TGTGCCAGCCGGCCAGGATCCGGGGACACCATATATTTT.

The chain employs TRBV4-2 and TRBJ2-3; 7 bases are a match to TRBD2. Germline V lookup: CDR1 LGHNA, CDR2 YNFKEQ. This CDR3 has 16 amino acids. J lost 5 bases, V lost 1 base, and 9 bases had no gene match. The CDR3 DNA reads TGTGCCAGCAGCCAAGTGAGAGCGGGACGTGTAGATACGCAGTATTTT. The encoded protein is CASSQVRAGRVDTQYF.